These 2 T cell receptor beta chains share one sample of origin, sequenced in a study of beta chain features in type 1 diabetes. Expressed TCRB transcripts were sequenced because the isolated RNA had all been reverse transcribed beforehand. The protocol was immunoSEQ multiplex PCR, while the TCRdb copy is restricted to in-frame clones and leaves out a portion. The table has under 250,000 clones, about 25% seen once; the top ten hold around 4%. Material for sequencing was central memory CD4+ T cells from blood. The origin of the receptors is a man aged 30-40 years in good health.

This chain links TRBV5-4 with TRBJ2-4; D is undetermined. Germline-derived CDR1 and CDR2 are SGHNT and YYREEE (reference sequence). Trimming pared 0 bases from V and 0 bases from J, leaving 4 bases between. This CDR3 is 14 amino acids long. DNA of the CDR3: TGTGCCAGCAGCTTGGGCTCAGCCAAAAACATTCAGTACTTC. This translates into CASSLGSAKNIQYF. The variable domain in full, completed from reference TRBV5-4 and TRBJ2-4, reads ETGVTQSPTHLIKTRGQQVTLRCSSQSGHNTVSWYQQALGQGPQFIFQYYREEENGRGNFPPRFSGLQFPNYSSELNVNALELDDSALYLCASSLGSAKNIQYFGAGTRLSVL.

CDR3 residues: CASRGSSGSWNEQFF. The CDR3 DNA reads TGTGCCAGCAGAGGCTCTAGCGGGAGTTGGAATGAGCAGTTCTTC. The V call is TRBV6-5, the J call TRBJ2-1; 10 bases line up with TRBD2. Germline V gene lookup returns CDR1 MNHEY and CDR2 SVGAGI. CDR3 length: 15 residues. The V gene end was trimmed by 6 bases and the J gene end by 7 bases; junction bases not matched to a gene: 9.